Following are 26 T cell receptor beta chains from one sample sequenced in a study of OX40 agonist ivuxolimab in advanced cancers. Libraries were prepared by immunoSEQ multiplex PCR; TCRdb keeps only in-frame clonotypes and omits some of them. The repertoire consists of tens of thousands of clones, with roughly 85% occurring once and the leading ten covering roughly 0.8%. The starting material was CD4+ or CD8+ T cells sorted from blood, obtained in a trial of the OX40 agonist ivuxolimab. The source is an adult with an advanced solid tumor such as melanoma, head and neck, liver or kidney cancer.

The rearrangement joins TRBV5-1 to TRBJ2-2; D might be TRBD2 (6 bases). The CDR3 sequence is 15 residues long. V was cut by 4 bases and J by 0 bases, with 10 bases left in between. From germline, CDR1 is SGHRS and CDR2 YFSETQ. The CDR3, as DNA: TGCGCCAGCAGCCTTAGCGGAGCGAACACCGGGGAGCTGTTTTTT. Residues: CASSLSGANTGELFF.

The V call is TRBV7-6, the J call TRBJ1-1; 7 bases agree with TRBD1. Trimming took 1 base from V and 1 from J; bases not matched to a gene: 3. Germline V gene sequence: CDR1 SGHVS, CDR2 FNYEAQ. CDR3 size: 15 residues. CDR3 sequence: CASSLGTGGNTEAFF. CDR3 bases: TGTGCCAGCAGCTTAGGGACAGGAGGGAACACTGAAGCTTTCTTT.

The J gene is TRBJ2-3, the V gene TRBV5-1; possible D gene TRBD2, 6 bases. Per the germline V gene, CDR1 is SGHRS and CDR2 is YFSETQ. Trimming shortened V by 6 bases and J by 1 base, and 15 bases separated the two germline ends. CDR3 size: 15 residues. The DNA of the CDR3 is TGCGCCAGCAATTTGGGTGGCGGGGGCACAGATACGCAGTATTTT. It translates to CASNLGGGGTDTQYF.

The chain uses TRBV11-3 and TRBJ2-1; perhaps TRBD2 as D (5 bases). The CDR3 is 15 amino acids. Germline-derived CDR1 and CDR2 are SGHNT and YENEEA. V was pared by 5 bases and J by 3 bases, with 14 bases between. The CDR3 DNA reads as TGTGCCAGCAGCCACCGAGAGGGCAGCTACAATGAGCAGTTCTTC. It codes for CASSHREGSYNEQFF.

The rearrangement links TRBV7-3 to TRBJ2-3; perhaps D is TRBD1 or TRBD2 (5 bases each). From germline, CDR1 is SGHTA and CDR2 FQGTGA. V lost 1 base and J 2 bases, leaving 13 bases between the germline ends. This CDR3 comprises 16 residues. This CDR3 reads CASSLRGGLPTDTQYF. CDR3 sequence (DNA): TGTGCCAGCAGCTTAAGGGGCGGGCTGCCCACAGATACGCAGTATTTT.

This chain uses TRBV5-8 with TRBJ2-3, with D tentatively TRBD2 (6 bases). The CDR3 spans 15 residues. V shed 4 bases and J shed 1 base, with 13 bases lying between them. Per germline, CDR1 SGHTS and CDR2 YDEGEE. CDR3: CASSRRVAGTDTQYF. The CDR3 DNA sequence: TGTGCCAGCAGCCGCCGGGTAGCGGGCACAGATACGCAGTATTTT.

The chain recombines TRBV5-6 with TRBJ2-4; D is unresolved. CDR3 length: 15 residues. Germline V gives CDR1 SGHDT, CDR2 YYEEEE. Between the trimmed V and J ends, which lost 2 bases and 3 bases, there was a span of 12 bases. CDR3: CASSLRVTVKNIQYF. CDR3 in DNA: TGTGCCAGCAGCTTAAGGGTCACGGTCAAAAACATTCAGTACTTC. The full variable domain, in which reference TRBV5-6 and TRBJ2-4 provide the parts outside the CDR3, is DAGVTQSPTHLIKTRGQQVTLRCSPKSGHDTVSWYQQALGQGPQFIFQYYEEEERQRGNFPDRFSGHQFPNYSSELNVNALLLGDSALYLCASSLRVTVKNIQYFGAGTRLSVL.

This sequence joins TRBV19 and TRBJ1-5; D perhaps matches TRBD1 (6 bases). The CDR3 extends over 14 amino acids. Germline assignment: CDR1 LNHDA and CDR2 SQIVND (reference sequence). The V and J ends lost 4 bases and 9 bases respectively, with 16 bases between them. In nucleotides, the CDR3 is TGTGCCAGTAGTAGAGACCGACAGGTAGGGCCCCAGCATTTT. Translating gives CASSRDRQVGPQHF.

This chain links TRBV5-4 with TRBJ1-2, with a weak D call TRBD1 (6 bases). The CDR3 totals 16 residues. Per germline, CDR1 SGHNT and CDR2 YYREEE (reference sequence). V lost 0 bases, J lost 3 bases, and 15 bases lay in between. CDR3 DNA sequence: TGTGCCAGCAGCTTGGCCACGGCAGGGGTGGACTATGGCTACACCTTC. This translates into CASSLATAGVDYGYTF.

This clone appeared once. The genes are TRBV7-9 and TRBJ1-4; possible D gene TRBD1, 5 bases. Germline CDR1 is SEHNR and CDR2 is FQNEAQ (reference sequence). The germline V and J ends were trimmed by 0 bases and 7 bases, with 12 bases remaining between them. The CDR3 is 15 residues long. The CDR3 DNA is TGTGCCAGCAGCTTAGCTCCCTCAGGGATTGAAAAACTGTTTTTT. It encodes CASSLAPSGIEKLFF.

The chain recombines TRBV7-9 with TRBJ2-4; tentative D call: TRBD2 (6 bases). CDR1 is SEHNR, CDR2 FQNEAQ, per germline (reference sequence). V was shortened by 1 base and J by 0 bases, with 16 bases between the two germline ends. This CDR3 region has 18 residues. CDR3 DNA sequence: TGTGCCAGCAGCTTAGAGGCGGCGGGCGGGGTAGCCAAAAACATTCAGTACTTC. Protein sequence: CASSLEAAGGVAKNIQYF.

CDR3 DNA: TGTGCCAGCAGTACAGGGATCTATGGCTACACCTTC. Translation: CASSTGIYGYTF. The chain carries TRBV28 and TRBJ1-2; D possibly corresponds to TRBD1 (6 bases). The germline gives CDR1 MDHEN, CDR2 SYDVKM. This CDR3 has 12 residues. V lost 5 bases, J lost 4 bases, and 8 bases lay in between.

The chain employs TRBV7-2 and TRBJ2-7; 10 bases are shared with TRBD2. The CDR3 has 16 residues. V shed 3 bases and J 2 bases; nucleotides not matched to a gene: 7. Looked up from germline, CDR1 is SGHTA and CDR2 is FQGNSA. DNA for the CDR3: TGTGCCAGCAGCTTTCCCCGACTAGCGGGCCCCTACGAGCAGTACTTC. Encoded protein: CASSFPRLAGPYEQYF.

The count of this clone is one. The chain uses TRBV6-4 and TRBJ2-7; possibly TRBD2 for D (6 bases). CDR3 length equals 14 residues. Germline V gene sequence: CDR1 MRHNA, CDR2 SNTAGT. Trimming removed 4 bases at V and 3 bases at J, with 13 bases between. The CDR3 region is CASSGTTSFYEQYF. For the CDR3, the DNA is TGTGCCAGCAGTGGGACTACTTCTTTCTACGAGCAGTACTTC.

The chain employs TRBV27 and TRBJ2-7; D possibly corresponds to TRBD1 (6 bases). Trimming cost V 5 bases and J 5 bases, with 16 bases left between them. The V gene's germline CDR1 is MNHEY and CDR2 SMNVEV (reference sequence). This CDR3 is built from 14 residues. The CDR3: CASSGVWGRDEQYF. For the CDR3, the DNA is TGTGCCAGCAGTGGCGTGTGGGGGCGCGACGAGCAGTACTTC.

V is TRBV10-3 and J is TRBJ1-5; no firm D call. The CDR3 is made up of 14 amino acids. Germline V CDR1 and CDR2: ENHRY, SYGVKD. Trimming took off 2 bases at V and 6 bases at J, with 11 bases between the two ends. The CDR3 is CAISEREGSQPQHF. CDR3 nucleotides: TGTGCCATCAGTGAGAGGGAGGGCTCTCAGCCCCAGCATTTT.

This sequence joins TRBV6-1 and TRBJ2-6; unclear D gene. Germline V lookup: CDR1 MNHNS, CDR2 SASEGT. This CDR3 is 15 amino acids long. Trimming removed 6 bases at V and 0 bases at J, with 9 bases between. CDR3 in amino acids: CASREPSSGANVLTF. DNA of the CDR3: TGTGCCAGCAGAGAGCCAAGCTCTGGGGCCAACGTCCTGACTTTC.

This chain links TRBV9 with TRBJ1-2; the match to TRBD1 covers 7 bases. The CDR3 is 14 amino acids. Looked up from germline, CDR1 is SGDLS and CDR2 is YYNGEE. The V and J ends lost 2 bases and 7 bases, in that order; junction bases with no gene match: 8. The CDR3 reads CASSVRQGGGGYTF. CDR3 sequence (DNA): TGTGCCAGCAGCGTGCGACAGGGAGGGGGTGGCTACACCTTC.

This clone has only a few counts. V gene TRBV19 combines with J gene TRBJ2-1; 9 nucleotides line up with TRBD2. Germline V gene data show CDR1 as LNHDA and CDR2 as SQIVND (reference sequence). The V gene end was trimmed by 5 bases and the J gene end by 7 bases; junction bases not matched to a gene: 6. This CDR3 is built from 14 residues. The CDR3, as DNA: TGTGCCAGTAGTGGGACTAGCACTACAAATGAGCAGTTCTTC. It yields the protein CASSGTSTTNEQFF.

V gene TRBV13 combines with J gene TRBJ1-6; 9 positions agree with TRBD1. V trimming: 1 base; J trimming: 7 bases; junction bases outside the gene matches: 11. This CDR3 is 18 amino acids long. CDR1 and CDR2 (germline): PRHDT, FYEKMQ (reference sequence). As DNA, the CDR3 is TGTGCCAGCAGCTTAGAGGGACAGGGACTTCGGCGGAATTCACCCCTCCACTTT. It translates to CASSLEGQGLRRNSPLHF.

V usage is TRBV11-1 and J usage is TRBJ1-1; D might be TRBD1 (5 bases). The CDR3 runs to 13 residues. In germline, CDR1 is SGHAT, CDR2 FQDESV (reference sequence). V was clipped by 8 bases and J by 5 bases, with 15 bases between them. CDR3 coding DNA: TGTGCCAGCTTCGGGGGGGTCGGGACTGAAGCTTTCTTT. As protein: CASFGGVGTEAFF.

This sequence joins TRBV4-1 and TRBJ2-3, with 15 positions matching TRBD2. The trim removed 4 bases at V and 3 bases at J, leaving 5 bases unmatched. The CDR3 contains 17 residues. Germline V gives CDR1 MGHRA, CDR2 YSYEKL. CDR3 amino acids: CASSLTGTSGRTDTQYF. The CDR3 region has the DNA TGCGCCAGCAGCCTAACCGGGACTAGCGGGAGGACAGATACGCAGTATTTT.

The V call is TRBV18, the J call TRBJ1-1; D might be TRBD1 (6 bases). CDR1 and CDR2 from the germline V gene are KGHSH and LQKENI. The CDR3 extends over 13 amino acids. With 7 bases removed from V and 0 bases from J, the gap between germline ends came to 9 bases. CDR3 residues: CASYGGLNTEAFF. The CDR3 DNA follows: TGTGCCAGCTACGGGGGCCTGAACACTGAAGCTTTCTTT.

The chain uses TRBV4-2 and TRBJ2-1, with TRBD2 matching 8 bases. CDR1 LGHNA and CDR2 YNFKEQ come from the germline V gene. The CDR3 covers 13 residues. V lost 1 base, J lost 11 bases, and 4 bases stayed unmatched. The CDR3 DNA reads TGTGCCAGCAGCCAAGGGGCGGGGGGTCAGCAGTTCTTC. Encoded protein: CASSQGAGGQQFF.

V gene TRBV7-2 combines with J gene TRBJ2-7; D not certain. The germline V and J ends were trimmed by 2 bases and 2 bases, with 13 bases remaining between them. The CDR3 totals 15 residues. From germline, CDR1 is SGHTA and CDR2 FQGNSA. The CDR3 is CASSLFAVITYEQYF. CDR3 bases: TGTGCCAGCAGCTTATTCGCGGTTATAACCTACGAGCAGTACTTC.

The chain employs TRBV5-6 and TRBJ2-4, with D perhaps matching TRBD1 or TRBD2 (5 bases each). Germline V gives CDR1 SGHDT, CDR2 YYEEEE. CDR3 length equals 13 residues. Trimming left V 4 bases short and J 4 bases short, with 9 bases between. The CDR3 sequence is CASSPGPKNIQYF. DNA of the CDR3: TGTGCCAGCAGCCCGGGACCGAAAAACATTCAGTACTTC.